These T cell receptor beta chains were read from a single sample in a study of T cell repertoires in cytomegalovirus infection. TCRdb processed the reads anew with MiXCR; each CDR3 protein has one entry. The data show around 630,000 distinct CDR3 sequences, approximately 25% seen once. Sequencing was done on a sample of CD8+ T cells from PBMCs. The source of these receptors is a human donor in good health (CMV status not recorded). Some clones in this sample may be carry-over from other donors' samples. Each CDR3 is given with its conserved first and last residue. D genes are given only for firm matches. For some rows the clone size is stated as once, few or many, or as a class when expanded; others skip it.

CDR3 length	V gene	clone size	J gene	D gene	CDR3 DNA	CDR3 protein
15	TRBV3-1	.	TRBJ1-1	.	TGTGCCAGCACCTCGGGAGGTTTCCCGAACACTGAAGCTTTCTTT	CASTSGGFPNTEAFF
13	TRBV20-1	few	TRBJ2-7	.	TGCAGTGCTCGGGACACGTTCTCCTACGAGCAGTACTTC	CSARDTFSYEQYF
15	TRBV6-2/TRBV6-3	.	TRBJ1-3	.	TGTGCCAGCAGTTACCCTGAGAGCTCTGGAAACACCATATATTTT	CASSYPESSGNTIYF
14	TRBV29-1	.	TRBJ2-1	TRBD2	TGCAGCGCATTAGCGGGGGGGCCCTACAATGAGCAGTTCTTC	CSALAGGPYNEQFF
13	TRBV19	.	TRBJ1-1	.	TGTGCCAGTGCGGGGGGCAGTAACACTGAAGCTTTCTTT	CASAGGSNTEAFF
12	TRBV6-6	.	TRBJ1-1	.	TGTGCCAGCGTTGCGGGGTACACTGAAGCTTTCTTT	CASVAGYTEAFF
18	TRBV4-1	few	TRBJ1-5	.	TGCGCCAGCAGCCAAGAAGCGGTGGGGCCATATAGCAATCAGCCCCAGCATTTT	CASSQEAVGPYSNQPQHF
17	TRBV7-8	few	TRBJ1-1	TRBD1	TGTGCCAGCAGCTTAAACCGGGACAGCCAAATGAACACTGAAGCTTTCTTT	CASSLNRDSQMNTEAFF
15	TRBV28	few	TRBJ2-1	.	TGTGCCAGCCAATTAACAGGGTCCTCCTACAATGAGCAGTTCTTC	CASQLTGSSYNEQFF
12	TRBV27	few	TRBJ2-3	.	TGTGCCAGCAGTTCAGGGATGCATACGCAGTATTTT	CASSSGMHTQYF
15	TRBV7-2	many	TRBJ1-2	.	TGTGCCAGCAGCATCCAAACACAGGCAATGGGTGGCTACACCTTC	CASSIQTQAMGGYTF
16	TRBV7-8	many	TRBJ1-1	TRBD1	TGTGCCAGCAGCTTGTACAGGGGGCGCGGGGGCACTGAAGCTTTCTTT	CASSLYRGRGGTEAFF
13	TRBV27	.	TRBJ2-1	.	TGTGCCAGCAGTTTAAACTTCTACAATGAGCAGTTCTTC	CASSLNFYNEQFF
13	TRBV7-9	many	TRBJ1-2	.	TGTGCCAGCAGCTTGCCCGGGGGCGATGGCTACACCTTC	CASSLPGGDGYTF
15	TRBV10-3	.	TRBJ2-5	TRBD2	TGTGCCATCAGTAAGGGACTAGCGGGGGTTGAGACCCAGTACTTC	CAISKGLAGVETQYF
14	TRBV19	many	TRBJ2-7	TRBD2	TGTGCCAGTAGCCCGAGCGGGGCGAGTCACGAGCAGTACTTC	CASSPSGASHEQYF
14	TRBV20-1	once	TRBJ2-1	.	TGCAGTGCTCTACCTGGAGAGGGTCTAAGAGAGCAGATCTTC	CSALPGEGLREQIF
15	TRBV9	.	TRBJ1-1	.	TGTGCCAGCAGCGTAGTTGGGGGCGCAAAAACTGAAGCTTTCTTT	CASSVVGGAKTEAFF
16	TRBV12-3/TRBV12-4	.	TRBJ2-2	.	TGTGCCAGCAGGACGACACTGTCTCGAGACACCGGGGAGCTGTTTTTT	CASRTTLSRDTGELFF
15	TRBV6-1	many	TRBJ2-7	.	TGTGCCAGCAGTGACGGGTCGGGACCAGGATACGAGCAGTACTTC	CASSDGSGPGYEQYF
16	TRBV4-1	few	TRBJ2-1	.	TGCGCCAGCAGCCAAGTTGGGCCGGACAATGACAATGAGCAGTTCTTC	CASSQVGPDNDNEQFF
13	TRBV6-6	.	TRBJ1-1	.	TGTGCCAGCAGAGAGAGTATGAACACTGAAGCTTTCTTT	CASRESMNTEAFF
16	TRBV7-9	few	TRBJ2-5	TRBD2	TGTGCCAGCAGCTCTCAACTAGCGGGGGTTCAAGAGACCCAGTACTTC	CASSSQLAGVQETQYF
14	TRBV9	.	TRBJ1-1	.	TGTGCCAGCAGCGTAGGACAGGTCCACACTGAAGCTTTCTTT	CASSVGQVHTEAFF
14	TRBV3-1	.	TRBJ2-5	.	TGTGCCAGCAGCCCCGGCAGGGTTCGGGAGACCCAGTACTTC	CASSPGRVRETQYF
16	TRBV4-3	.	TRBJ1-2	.	TGCGCCAGCAGCCCGAACTGGAGGGATCTGATCTATGGCTACACCTTC	CASSPNWRDLIYGYTF
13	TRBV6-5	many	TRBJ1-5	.	TGTGCCAGCAGCCCCGTGCCAAATCAGCCCCAGCATTTT	CASSPVPNQPQHF
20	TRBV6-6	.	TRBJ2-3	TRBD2	TGTGCCAGCAGTTACCCGGGACTAGCGGGGCCCCTTGACGACACAGATACGCAGTATTTT	CASSYPGLAGPLDDTDTQYF
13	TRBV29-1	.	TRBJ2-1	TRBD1	TGCAGCGTTGATCGACAGGGCGGCAATGAGCAGTTCTTC	CSVDRQGGNEQFF
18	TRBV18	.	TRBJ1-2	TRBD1	TGTGCCAGCTCACCCCCCCCAGGGGGCGAAGAGACGAACTATGGCTACACCTTC	CASSPPPGGEETNYGYTF
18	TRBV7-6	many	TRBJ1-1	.	TGTGCCAGCAGCTCCAACTTAAGGGGACTTGCGCTTAACACTGAAGCTTTCTTT	CASSSNLRGLALNTEAFF
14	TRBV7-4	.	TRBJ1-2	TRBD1	TGTGCCAGCACCCGGACAGGGGGGTACTATGGCTACACCTTC	CASTRTGGYYGYTF
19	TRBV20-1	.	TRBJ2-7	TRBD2	TGCAGTGCTAGAGATTCGGATGCCGGCGGGGGGGCGGCTCCGTACGAGCAGTACTTC	CSARDSDAGGGAAPYEQYF
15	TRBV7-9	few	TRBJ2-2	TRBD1	TGTGCCAGCAGCCCTAGACAGGGTTTCACCGGGGAGCTGTTTTTT	CASSPRQGFTGELFF
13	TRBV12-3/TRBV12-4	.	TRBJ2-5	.	TGTGCCAGCACCCCGGGGAATCTGGGGACCCAGTACTTC	CASTPGNLGTQYF
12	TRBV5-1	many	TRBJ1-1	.	TGCGCCAGCAGCTTGGCGGGCAGGGACGCTTTCTTT	CASSLAGRDAFF
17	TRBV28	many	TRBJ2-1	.	TGTGCCAGCAGTTCCGATCGGACGGGAAGCTCCTACAATGAGCAGTTCTTC	CASSSDRTGSSYNEQFF
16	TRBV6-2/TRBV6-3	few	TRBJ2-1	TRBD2	TGTGCCAGCAGTTACAGGCTAGCGGGTACCTACAATGAGCAGTTCTTC	CASSYRLAGTYNEQFF
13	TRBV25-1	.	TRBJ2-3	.	TGTGCCAGCAGCGCCCTGTGGACAGATACGCAGTATTTT	CASSALWTDTQYF
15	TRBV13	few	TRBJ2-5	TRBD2	TGTGCCAGCGCTAAGCGGGGGGCGACCGGGGAGACCCAGTACTTC	CASAKRGATGETQYF
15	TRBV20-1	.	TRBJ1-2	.	TGCAGTACCCGGGGGCCCAAAGCCGCTAACTATGGCTACACCTTC	CSTRGPKAANYGYTF
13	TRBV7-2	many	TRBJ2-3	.	TGTGCCAGCAGCCATATAGCGGCAGATACGCAGTATTTT	CASSHIAADTQYF
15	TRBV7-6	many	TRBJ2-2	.	TGTGCCAGCAGCGCGGGACATATACCCACCGGGGAGCTGTTTTTT	CASSAGHIPTGELFF
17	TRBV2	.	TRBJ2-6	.	TGTGCCAGCCACTCCAGGGATCTTGACTCTGGGGCCAACGTCCTGACTTTC	CASHSRDLDSGANVLTF
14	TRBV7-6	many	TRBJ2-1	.	TGTGCCAGCAGCTCGTCCGGGACGAACAATGAGCAGTTCTTC	CASSSSGTNNEQFF
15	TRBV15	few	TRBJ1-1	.	TGTGCCACCAGCGGGGGGACCTTCATGAACACTGAAGCTTTCTTT	CATSGGTFMNTEAFF
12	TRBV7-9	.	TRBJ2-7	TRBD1	TGTGCCAGCAGCACCCCAGGGGGCGAGCAGTACTTC	CASSTPGGEQYF
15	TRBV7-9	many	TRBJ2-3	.	TGTGCCAGCAGCCCAAACGGCGGATCCACAGATACGCAGTATTTT	CASSPNGGSTDTQYF
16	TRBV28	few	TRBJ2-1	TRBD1	TGTGCCAGCAGTTCCTTCGACAGGGGGCCCGACGATGAGCAGTTCTTC	CASSSFDRGPDDEQFF
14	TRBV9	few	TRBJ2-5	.	TGTGCCAGCAGCGTAGGTGGGGAAGGAGAGACCCAGTACTTC	CASSVGGEGETQYF